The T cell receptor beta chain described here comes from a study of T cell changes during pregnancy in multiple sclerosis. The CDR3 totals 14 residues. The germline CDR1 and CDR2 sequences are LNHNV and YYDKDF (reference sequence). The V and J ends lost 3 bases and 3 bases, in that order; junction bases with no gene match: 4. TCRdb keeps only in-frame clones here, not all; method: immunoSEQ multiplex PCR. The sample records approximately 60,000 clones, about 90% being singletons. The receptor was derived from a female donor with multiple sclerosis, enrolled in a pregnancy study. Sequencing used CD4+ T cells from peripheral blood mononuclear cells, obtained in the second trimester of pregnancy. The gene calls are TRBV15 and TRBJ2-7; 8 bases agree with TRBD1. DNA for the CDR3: TGTGCCACCAGCAGTCGGACAGGGCACTACGAGCAGTACTTC. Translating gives CATSSRTGHYEQYF.